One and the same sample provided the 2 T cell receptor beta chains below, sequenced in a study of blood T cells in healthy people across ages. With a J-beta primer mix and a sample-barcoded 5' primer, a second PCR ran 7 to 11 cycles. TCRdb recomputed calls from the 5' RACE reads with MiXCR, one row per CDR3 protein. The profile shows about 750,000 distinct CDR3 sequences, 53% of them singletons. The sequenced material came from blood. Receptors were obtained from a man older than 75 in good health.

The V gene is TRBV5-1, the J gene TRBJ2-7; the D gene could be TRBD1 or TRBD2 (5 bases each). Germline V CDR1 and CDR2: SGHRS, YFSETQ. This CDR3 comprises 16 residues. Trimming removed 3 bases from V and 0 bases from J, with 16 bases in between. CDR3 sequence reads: CASSSAGTASSYEQYF. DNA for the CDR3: TGCGCCAGCAGCTCCGCCGGGACGGCGAGCTCCTACGAGCAGTACTTC. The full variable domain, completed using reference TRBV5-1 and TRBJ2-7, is KAGVTQTPRYLIKTRGQQVTLSCSPISGHRSVSWYQQTPGQGLQFLFEYFSETQRNKGNFPGRFSGRQFSNSRSEMNVSTLELGDSALYLCASSSAGTASSYEQYFGPGTRLTVT.

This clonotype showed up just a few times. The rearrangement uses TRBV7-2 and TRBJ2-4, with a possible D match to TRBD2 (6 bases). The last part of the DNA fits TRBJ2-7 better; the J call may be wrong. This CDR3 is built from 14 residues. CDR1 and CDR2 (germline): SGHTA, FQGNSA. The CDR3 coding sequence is TGTGCCAGCAGCTTACAACTAGCTCTCGGCGAGCAGTACTTC. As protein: CASSLQLALGEQYF.